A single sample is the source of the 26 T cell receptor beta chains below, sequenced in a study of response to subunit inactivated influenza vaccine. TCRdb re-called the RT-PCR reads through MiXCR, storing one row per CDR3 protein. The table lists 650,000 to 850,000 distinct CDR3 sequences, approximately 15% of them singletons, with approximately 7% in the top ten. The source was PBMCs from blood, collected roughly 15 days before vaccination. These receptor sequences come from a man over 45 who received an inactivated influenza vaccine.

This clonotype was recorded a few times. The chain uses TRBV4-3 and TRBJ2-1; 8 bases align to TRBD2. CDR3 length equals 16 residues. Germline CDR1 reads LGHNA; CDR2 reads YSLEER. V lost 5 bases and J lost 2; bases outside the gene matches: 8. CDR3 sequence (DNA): TGCGCCAGCAGCTTACGTAAGCGGGGGCCCTACAATGAGCAGTTCTTC. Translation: CASSLRKRGPYNEQFF.

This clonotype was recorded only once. DNA for the CDR3: TGTGCCAGCAGTTTACTGGGGGCCATCTACGAGCAGTACTTC. It specifies CASSLLGAIYEQYF. This chain uses TRBV28 with TRBJ2-7; D is possibly TRBD1 (6 bases). The CDR3 has 14 residues. The germline V gene has CDR1 MDHEN and CDR2 SYDVKM. Trimming shortened V by 2 bases and J by 3 bases, and 11 bases separated the two germline ends.

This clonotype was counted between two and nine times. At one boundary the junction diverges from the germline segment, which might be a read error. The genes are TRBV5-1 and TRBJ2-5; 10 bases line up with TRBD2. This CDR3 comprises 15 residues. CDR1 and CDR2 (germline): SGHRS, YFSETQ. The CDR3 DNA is TGTGCCAGCAGCTTAGTAACTAGCGGGAAAGAGACCCAGTACTTC. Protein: CASSLVTSGKETQYF.

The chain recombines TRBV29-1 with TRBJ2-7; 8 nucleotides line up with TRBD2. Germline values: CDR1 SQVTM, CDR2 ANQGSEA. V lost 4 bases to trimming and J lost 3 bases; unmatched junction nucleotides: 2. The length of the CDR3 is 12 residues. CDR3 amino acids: CSVVTSVYEQYF. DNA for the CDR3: TGCAGCGTTGTGACTAGCGTCTACGAGCAGTACTTC.

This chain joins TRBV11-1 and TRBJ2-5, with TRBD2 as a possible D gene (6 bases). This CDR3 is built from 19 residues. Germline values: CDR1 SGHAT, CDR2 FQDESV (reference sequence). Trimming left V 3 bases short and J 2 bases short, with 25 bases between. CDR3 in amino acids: CASSFYIAEGLHLQETQYF. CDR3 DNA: TGTGCCAGCAGCTTCTACATTGCTGAGGGACTGCACCTTCAAGAGACCCAGTACTTC.

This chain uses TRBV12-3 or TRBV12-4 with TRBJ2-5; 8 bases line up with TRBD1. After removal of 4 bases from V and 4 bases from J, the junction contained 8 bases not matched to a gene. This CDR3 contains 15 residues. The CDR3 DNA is TGTGCCAGCAGTTCTCTCAGGGGGCGCGGAGAGACCCAGTACTTC. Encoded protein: CASSSLRGRGETQYF.

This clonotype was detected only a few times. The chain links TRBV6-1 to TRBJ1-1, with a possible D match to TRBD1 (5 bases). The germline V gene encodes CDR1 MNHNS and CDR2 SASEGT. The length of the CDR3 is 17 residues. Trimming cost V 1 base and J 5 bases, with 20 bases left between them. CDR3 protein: CASSEGPQGTGWTEAFF. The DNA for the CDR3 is TGTGCCAGCAGTGAAGGCCCCCAAGGGACGGGATGGACTGAAGCTTTCTTT.

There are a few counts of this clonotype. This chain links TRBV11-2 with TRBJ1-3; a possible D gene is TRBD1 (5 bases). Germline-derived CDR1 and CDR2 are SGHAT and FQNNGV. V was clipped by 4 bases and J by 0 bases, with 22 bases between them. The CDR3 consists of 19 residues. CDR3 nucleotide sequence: TGTGCCAGCAGCTCGCTCTCTCGGGGGAGAAATACCTCTGGAAACACCATATATTTT. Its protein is CASSSLSRGRNTSGNTIYF. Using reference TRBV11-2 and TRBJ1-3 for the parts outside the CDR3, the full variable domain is EAGVAQSPRYKIIEKRQSVAFWCNPISGHATLYWYQQILGQGPKLLIQFQNNGVVDDSQLPKDRFSAERLKGVDSTLKIQPAKLEDSAVYLCASSSLSRGRNTSGNTIYFGEGSWLTVV.

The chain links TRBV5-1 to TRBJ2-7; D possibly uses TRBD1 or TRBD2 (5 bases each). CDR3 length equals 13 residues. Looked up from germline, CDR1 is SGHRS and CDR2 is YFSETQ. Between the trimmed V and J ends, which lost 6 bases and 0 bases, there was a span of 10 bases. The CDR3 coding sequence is TGCGCCAGCACCCTTGGGGGCTCCTACGAGCAGTACTTC. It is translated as CASTLGGSYEQYF.

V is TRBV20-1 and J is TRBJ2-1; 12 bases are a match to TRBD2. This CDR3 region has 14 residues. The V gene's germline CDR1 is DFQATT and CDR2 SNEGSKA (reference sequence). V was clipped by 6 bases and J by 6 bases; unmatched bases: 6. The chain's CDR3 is CSALLAGGLNEQFF. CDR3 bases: TGCAGTGCCCTACTAGCGGGGGGCCTCAATGAGCAGTTCTTC.

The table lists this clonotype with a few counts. Written as DNA, the CDR3 is TGTGCCACCAGTGAGCCAAGAACTTCGGGGGGAGATACGCAGTATTTT. Translation gives CATSEPRTSGGDTQYF. V is TRBV24-1 and J is TRBJ2-3, with 7 bases aligning to TRBD2. This CDR3 contains 16 residues. Germline V CDR1 and CDR2: KGHDR, SFDVKD. Trimming took 4 bases from V and 5 from J; bases not matched to a gene: 11.

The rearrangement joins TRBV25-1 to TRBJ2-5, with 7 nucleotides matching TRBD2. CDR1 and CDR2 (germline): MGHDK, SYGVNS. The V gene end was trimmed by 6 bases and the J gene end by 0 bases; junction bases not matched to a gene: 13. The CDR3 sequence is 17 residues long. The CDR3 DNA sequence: TGTGCCAGCAGGCGATCGGGAGCGGGGACTAACCAAGAGACCCAGTACTTC. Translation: CASRRSGAGTNQETQYF.

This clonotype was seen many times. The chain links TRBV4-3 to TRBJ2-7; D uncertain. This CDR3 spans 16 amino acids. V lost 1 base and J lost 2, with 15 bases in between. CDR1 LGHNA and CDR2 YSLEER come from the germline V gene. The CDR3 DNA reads TGCGCCAGCAGCCAAGCGGGCAGAAATCCCACCTACGAGCAGTACTTC. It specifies CASSQAGRNPTYEQYF.

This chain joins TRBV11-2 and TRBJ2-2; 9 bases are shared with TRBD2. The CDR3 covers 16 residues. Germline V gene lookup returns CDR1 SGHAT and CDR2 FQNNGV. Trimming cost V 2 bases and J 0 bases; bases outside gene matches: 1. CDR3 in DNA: TGTGCCAGCAGCTTACTAGCGGGGTCGAACACCGGGGAGCTGTTTTTT. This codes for CASSLLAGSNTGELFF.

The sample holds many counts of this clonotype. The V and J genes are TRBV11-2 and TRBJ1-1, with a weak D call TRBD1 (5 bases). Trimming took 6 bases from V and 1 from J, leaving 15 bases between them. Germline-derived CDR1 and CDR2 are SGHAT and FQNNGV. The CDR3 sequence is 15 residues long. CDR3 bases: TGTGCCAGCAGGGGCACCGGGACGGGGAACACTGAAGCTTTCTTT. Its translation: CASRGTGTGNTEAFF.

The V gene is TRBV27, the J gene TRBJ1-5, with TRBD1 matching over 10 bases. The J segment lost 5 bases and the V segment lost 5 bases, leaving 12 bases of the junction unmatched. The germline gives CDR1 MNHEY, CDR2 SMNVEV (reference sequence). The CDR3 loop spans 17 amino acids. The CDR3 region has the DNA TGTGCCAGCAGTAAGAACTCCGGGACAGGGGTATATCAGCCCCAGCATTTT. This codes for CASSKNSGTGVYQPQHF.

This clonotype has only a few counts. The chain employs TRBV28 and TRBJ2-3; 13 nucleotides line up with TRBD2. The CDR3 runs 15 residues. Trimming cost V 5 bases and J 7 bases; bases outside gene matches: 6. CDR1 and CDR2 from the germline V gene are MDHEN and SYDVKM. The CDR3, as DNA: TGTGCCAGCAGTCAACTAGCGGGGGGGCCGTATACGCAGTATTTT. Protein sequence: CASSQLAGGPYTQYF.

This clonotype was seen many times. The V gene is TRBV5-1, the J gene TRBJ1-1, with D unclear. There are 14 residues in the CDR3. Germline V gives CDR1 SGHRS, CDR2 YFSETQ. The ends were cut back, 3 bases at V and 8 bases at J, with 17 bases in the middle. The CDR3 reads CASSSFGPGREAFF. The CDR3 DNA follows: TGCGCCAGCAGCTCCTTTGGTCCCGGTCGGGAAGCTTTCTTT.

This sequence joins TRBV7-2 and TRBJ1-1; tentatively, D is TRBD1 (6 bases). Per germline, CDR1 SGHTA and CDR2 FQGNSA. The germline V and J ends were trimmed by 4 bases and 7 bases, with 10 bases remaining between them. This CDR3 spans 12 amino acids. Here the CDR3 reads CASSSTGIEAFF. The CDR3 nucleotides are TGTGCCAGCAGCTCGACAGGTATTGAAGCTTTCTTT.

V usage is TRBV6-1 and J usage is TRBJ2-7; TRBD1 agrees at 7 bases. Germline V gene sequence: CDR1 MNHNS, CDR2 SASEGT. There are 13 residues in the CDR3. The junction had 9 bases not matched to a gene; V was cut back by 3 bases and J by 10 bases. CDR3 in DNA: TGTGCCAGCAGTGATTTCGGGACAGCCAATCAGTACTTC. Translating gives CASSDFGTANQYF.

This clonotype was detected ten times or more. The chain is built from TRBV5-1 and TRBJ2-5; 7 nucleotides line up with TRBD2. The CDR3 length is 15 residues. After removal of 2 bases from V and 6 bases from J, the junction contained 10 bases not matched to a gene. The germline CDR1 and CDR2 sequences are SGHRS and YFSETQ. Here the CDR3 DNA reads TGCGCCAGCAGCTTCAGGGAGGGCCCAGAAAAGACCCAGTACTTC. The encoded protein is CASSFREGPEKTQYF.

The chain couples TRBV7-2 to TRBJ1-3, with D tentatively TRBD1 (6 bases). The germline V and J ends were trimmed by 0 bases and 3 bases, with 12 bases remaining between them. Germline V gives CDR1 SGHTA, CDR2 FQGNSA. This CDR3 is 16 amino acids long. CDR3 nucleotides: TGTGCCAGCAGCTTAGCAGCGGGGGCTATTGGAAACACCATATATTTT. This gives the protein CASSLAAGAIGNTIYF.

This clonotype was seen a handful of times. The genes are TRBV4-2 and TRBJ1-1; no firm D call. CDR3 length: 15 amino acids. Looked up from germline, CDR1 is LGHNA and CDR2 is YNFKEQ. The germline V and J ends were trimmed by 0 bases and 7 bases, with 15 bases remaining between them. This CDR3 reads CASSQDGVIWSEAFF. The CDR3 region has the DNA TGTGCCAGCAGCCAAGACGGCGTGATTTGGAGTGAAGCTTTCTTT.

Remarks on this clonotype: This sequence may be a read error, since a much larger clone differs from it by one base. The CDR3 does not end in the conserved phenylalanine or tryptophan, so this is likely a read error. The CDR3 sequence: CSAREGSSYNSPLHL. For the CDR3, the DNA is TGCAGTGCTAGAGAGGGGAGCTCCTATAATTCACCCCTCCACTTA. This chain uses TRBV20-1 with TRBJ1-6; no clear D. CDR1 DFQATT and CDR2 SNEGSKA come from the germline V gene (reference sequence). The CDR3 has 15 amino acids. Trimming took off 0 bases at V and 0 bases at J, with 6 bases between the two ends.

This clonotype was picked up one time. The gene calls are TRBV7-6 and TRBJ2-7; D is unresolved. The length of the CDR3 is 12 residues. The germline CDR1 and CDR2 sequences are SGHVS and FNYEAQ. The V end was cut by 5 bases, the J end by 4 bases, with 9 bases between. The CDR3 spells CASSTDGYEQYF. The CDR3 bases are TGTGCCAGCAGCACCGACGGATACGAGCAGTACTTC.

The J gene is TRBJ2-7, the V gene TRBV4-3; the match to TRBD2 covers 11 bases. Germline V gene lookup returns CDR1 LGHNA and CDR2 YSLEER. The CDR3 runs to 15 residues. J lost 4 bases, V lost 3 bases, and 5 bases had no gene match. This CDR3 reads CASSQLAGGRYEQYF. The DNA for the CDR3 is TGCGCCAGCAGCCAGTTAGCGGGAGGGCGATACGAGCAGTACTTC.